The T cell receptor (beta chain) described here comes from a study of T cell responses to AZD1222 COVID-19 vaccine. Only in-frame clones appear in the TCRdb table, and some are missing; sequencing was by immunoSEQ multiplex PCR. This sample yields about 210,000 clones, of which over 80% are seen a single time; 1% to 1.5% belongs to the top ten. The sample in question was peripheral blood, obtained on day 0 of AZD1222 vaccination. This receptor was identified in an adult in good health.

CDR3 protein: CASSGTARSEAFF. CDR3 sequence (DNA): TGTGCCAGCAGTGGGACAGCTCGCTCTGAAGCTTTCTTT. The V and J genes are TRBV2 and TRBJ1-1; weak D call: TRBD1 (6 bases). Trimming took 4 bases from V and 6 from J, leaving 12 bases between them. In germline, CDR1 is SNHLY, CDR2 FYNNEI. The CDR3 loop spans 13 amino acids.